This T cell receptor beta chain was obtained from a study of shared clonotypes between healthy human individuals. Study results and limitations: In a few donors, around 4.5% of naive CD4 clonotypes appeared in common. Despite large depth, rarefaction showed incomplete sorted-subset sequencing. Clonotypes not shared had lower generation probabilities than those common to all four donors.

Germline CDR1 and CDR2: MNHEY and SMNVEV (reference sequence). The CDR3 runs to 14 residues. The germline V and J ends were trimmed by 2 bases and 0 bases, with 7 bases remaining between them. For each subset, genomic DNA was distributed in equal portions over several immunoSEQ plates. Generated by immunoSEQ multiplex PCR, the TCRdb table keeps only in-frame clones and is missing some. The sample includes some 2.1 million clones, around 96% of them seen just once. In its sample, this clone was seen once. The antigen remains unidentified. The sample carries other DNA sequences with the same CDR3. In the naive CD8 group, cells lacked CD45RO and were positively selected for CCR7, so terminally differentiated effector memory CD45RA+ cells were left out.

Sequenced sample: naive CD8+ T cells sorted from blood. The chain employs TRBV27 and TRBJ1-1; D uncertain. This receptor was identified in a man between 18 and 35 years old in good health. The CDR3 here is CASSLLGMNTEAFF. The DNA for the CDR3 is TGTGCCAGCAGTTTACTGGGAATGAACACTGAAGCTTTCTTT.